This paragraph reports one T cell receptor (beta chain). This entry is derived from a study of blood T cell repertoires in COVID-19. Patients at the Seattle site were enrolled during active infection and followed longitudinally. Sequencing was performed with immunoSEQ multiplex PCR; in TCRdb, only in-frame clones are kept and a portion is missing. This table holds some 360,000 clones, more than 70% found once. The CDR3 has 14 amino acids. Germline assignment: CDR1 MNHNY and CDR2 SVGAGI (reference sequence). Germline trimming cut 7 bases from V and 2 bases from J; bases unmatched to any gene: 7. The sequence came from a woman aged 55-70 years with COVID-19, enrolled during active disease. The rearrangement uses TRBV6-6 and TRBJ1-2; 7 nucleotides line up with TRBD1. The sample comprised peripheral blood. Written as DNA, the CDR3 is TGTGCCAGCACCCCATTGGGACAGAACTATGGCTACACCTTC. Residues: CASTPLGQNYGYTF.